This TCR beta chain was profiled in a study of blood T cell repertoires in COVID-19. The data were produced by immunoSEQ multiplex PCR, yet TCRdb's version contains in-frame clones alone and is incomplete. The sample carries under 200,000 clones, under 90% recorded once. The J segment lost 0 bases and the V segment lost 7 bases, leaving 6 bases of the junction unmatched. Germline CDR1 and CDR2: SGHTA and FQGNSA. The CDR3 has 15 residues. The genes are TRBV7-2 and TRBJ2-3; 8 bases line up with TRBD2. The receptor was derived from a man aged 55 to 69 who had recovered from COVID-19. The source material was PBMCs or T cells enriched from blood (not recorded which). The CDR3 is CASIARLASTDTQYF. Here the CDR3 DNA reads TGTGCCAGCATCGCTAGACTAGCGAGCACAGATACGCAGTATTTT.